This entry lists 29 T cell receptor beta chains sequenced from one sample in a study of CD8 T cells in ankylosing spondylitis. Each CDR3 protein gets one entry after TCRdb re-called the 5' RACE reads with MiXCR. The table records 100,000 to 150,000 distinct CDR3 sequences, roughly 15% of them present only once. The specimen sequenced was blood, either unsorted or a sorted T cell fraction (not recorded which). These TCRs come from a female donor with ankylosing spondylitis or in good health (not recorded which).

V usage is TRBV28 and J usage is TRBJ1-3; the D gene is possibly TRBD1 (5 bases). There are 16 residues in the CDR3. Trimming removed 7 bases at V and 5 bases at J, with 21 bases between. CDR1 is MDHEN, CDR2 SYDVKM, per germline. CDR3 bases: TGTGCCAGCACGCGGGGGGGACCCCCGGAGCGAAACACCATATATTTT. Translation: CASTRGGPPERNTIYF.

The chain combines TRBV5-1 with TRBJ2-3; D is unresolved. In germline, CDR1 is SGHRS, CDR2 YFSETQ. There are 19 residues in the CDR3. Deletions cut 3 bases from V and 9 bases from J, with 32 bases between. CDR3 nucleotide sequence: TGCGCCAGCAGCTGGAAGGATGTAACACTTTCCCCTCGCCCGCGGACGCAGTATTTT. It translates to CASSWKDVTLSPRPRTQYF.

The J gene is TRBJ2-7, the V gene TRBV7-2, with no clear D. This CDR3 is 13 amino acids long. Trimming took off 3 bases at V and 4 bases at J, with 10 bases between the two ends. Germline values: CDR1 SGHTA, CDR2 FQGNSA. The CDR3: CASSFQIKYEQYF. For the CDR3, the DNA is TGTGCCAGCAGCTTTCAAATCAAATACGAGCAGTACTTC.

Only a few counts were recorded for this clonotype. The gene calls are TRBV27 and TRBJ2-7; 7 nucleotides agree with TRBD2. V shed 6 bases, J shed 3 bases, and the junction held 8 bases outside the gene matches. The CDR3 has 14 amino acids. Germline CDR1 is MNHEY and CDR2 is SMNVEV (reference sequence). For the CDR3, the DNA is TGTGCCAGCAGGAAGTGGGGGGGGGACTACGAGCAGTACTTC. This translates into CASRKWGGDYEQYF.

This clonotype was picked up many times. This chain connects TRBV29-1 to TRBJ2-3; TRBD2 is a possible D gene (6 bases). The CDR3 extends over 13 amino acids. V was shortened by 0 bases and J by 6 bases, with 10 bases between the two germline ends. The germline V gene has CDR1 SQVTM and CDR2 ANQGSEA. CDR3 sequence (DNA): TGCAGCGTTGAAGACGGGGGTGAGGATACGCAGTATTTT. Translation: CSVEDGGEDTQYF.

CDR3 nucleotides: TGTGCCAGTAGTATAGCAGGTAGCGGCCAGCCCCAGCATTTT. This encodes CASSIAGSGQPQHF. V usage is TRBV19 and J usage is TRBJ1-5, with D unresolved. The CDR3 consists of 14 residues. CDR1 and CDR2 (germline): LNHDA, SQIVND (reference sequence). V was clipped by 1 base and J by 7 bases, with 11 bases between them.

The rearrangement links TRBV28 to TRBJ2-1; D is undetermined. Trimming shortened V by 8 bases and J by 3 bases, and 20 bases separated the two germline ends. Germline lookup yields CDR1 MDHEN and CDR2 SYDVKM. The CDR3 is 16 amino acids. In nucleotides, the CDR3 is TGTGCCAGCTCTTCCCCTCAAATGACGGGCTACAATGAGCAGTTCTTC. It is translated as CASSSPQMTGYNEQFF.

This clonotype came up many times. The chain combines TRBV11-1 with TRBJ2-2, with 9 bases identical to TRBD1. J gave up 6 bases and V 4 bases, and 15 bases lay outside the gene matches. CDR3 size: 18 residues. Germline-derived CDR1 and CDR2 are SGHAT and FQDESV (reference sequence). CDR3 in amino acids: CASSSSATGQGRPGELFF. CDR3 nucleotides: TGTGCCAGCAGCTCATCGGCAACGGGACAGGGTCGTCCCGGGGAGCTGTTTTTT.

The sample holds a few counts of this clonotype. The genes are TRBV5-6 and TRBJ2-3; D is unclear. Germline values: CDR1 SGHDT, CDR2 YYEEEE. V was clipped by 2 bases and J by 1 base, with 14 bases between them. There are 16 residues in the CDR3. The CDR3 is CASSFASNQRTDTQYF. CDR3 DNA sequence: TGTGCCAGCAGCTTCGCAAGCAACCAACGCACAGATACGCAGTATTTT.

V and J are TRBV5-6 and TRBJ2-7; D is uncertain. V was clipped by 0 bases and J by 3 bases, with 7 bases between them. The CDR3 sequence is 13 residues long. From germline, CDR1 is SGHDT and CDR2 YYEEEE. The DNA of the CDR3 is TGTGCCAGCAGCTTGGGCGCAGGCTACGAGCAGTACTTC. This translates into CASSLGAGYEQYF.

The table lists this clonotype with a few counts. This sequence joins TRBV4-2 and TRBJ2-7; the D gene is possibly TRBD2 (5 bases). Trimming removed 0 bases at V and 4 bases at J, with 10 bases between. Germline CDR1 is LGHNA and CDR2 is YNFKEQ. CDR3 length: 14 residues. CDR3 loop: CASSQELVRYEQYF. The CDR3 DNA is TGTGCCAGCAGCCAAGAACTAGTCCGGTACGAGCAGTACTTC.

Only a few counts were recorded for this clonotype. The rearrangement uses TRBV12-3 or TRBV12-4 and TRBJ1-2; a possible D gene is TRBD1 (5 bases). Deletions cut 6 bases from V and 5 bases from J, with 16 bases between. CDR3 size: 14 residues. CDR3 sequence: CASRRGSQLYGYTF. The CDR3, as DNA: TGTGCCAGCAGGAGGGGTAGTCAATTATATGGCTACACCTTC.

This clonotype was observed at least ten times. The V call is TRBV7-3, the J call TRBJ1-1; D not certain. The V and J ends lost 5 bases and 4 bases respectively, with 11 bases between them. The germline V gene encodes CDR1 SGHTA and CDR2 FQGTGA. The CDR3 is 13 amino acids. This chain's CDR3 is CASSPAKGTEAFF. The CDR3 nucleotides are TGTGCCAGCAGCCCCGCCAAGGGCACTGAAGCTTTCTTT.

The chain joins TRBV30 to TRBJ2-7; 11 bases are a match to TRBD2. Trimming took 2 bases from V and 8 from J; bases not matched to a gene: 8. This CDR3 is 14 amino acids long. In germline, CDR1 is GTSNPN, CDR2 SVGIG (reference sequence). CDR3 coding DNA: TGTGCCTGGAGTCTTGGACTAGCGGGCGAGCAGCAGTACTTC. It is translated as CAWSLGLAGEQQYF.

The CDR3 nucleotides are TGTGCCAGCAGCGAGGGACCCCTGAGCTCCTACGAGCAGTACTTC. It is translated as CASSEGPLSSYEQYF. J is TRBJ2-7 and V is TRBV5-4, with D possibly being TRBD1 or TRBD2 (5 bases each). The V end was cut by 4 bases, the J end by 0 bases, with 14 bases between. The V gene's germline CDR1 is SGHNT and CDR2 YYREEE (reference sequence). The CDR3 has 15 residues.

J is TRBJ2-1 and V is TRBV19, with 7 bases identical to TRBD1. The V and J ends lost 5 bases and 10 bases, in that order; junction bases with no gene match: 8. Germline values: CDR1 LNHDA, CDR2 SQIVND (reference sequence). The CDR3 spans 13 residues. CDR3 region: CASSPRQGVEQFF. CDR3 nucleotides: TGTGCCAGTAGTCCCCGACAGGGAGTCGAGCAGTTCTTC.

The gene calls are TRBV3-1 and TRBJ1-2; no definite D call. Trimming took 4 bases from V and 5 from J, leaving 14 bases between them. The V gene's germline CDR1 is LGHDT and CDR2 YNNKEL (reference sequence). The CDR3 has 14 residues. Here the CDR3 DNA reads TGTGCCAGCAGCCTAAGCGGGATCTCGTATGGCTACACCTTC. Translated, it gives CASSLSGISYGYTF.

This clonotype was detected many times. The chain joins TRBV6-1 to TRBJ1-2; the D gene is possibly TRBD1 (6 bases). This CDR3 has 14 residues. Germline V gene sequence: CDR1 MNHNS, CDR2 SASEGT. Trimming removed 8 bases from V and 4 bases from J, with 17 bases in between. The chain's CDR3 is CASRNSGVRYGYTF. The CDR3 DNA is TGTGCCAGCCGGAATTCAGGGGTCCGCTATGGCTACACCTTC.

This clonotype was seen ten or more times. V is TRBV5-1 and J is TRBJ2-7; 8 bases map to TRBD1. The V gene end was trimmed by 1 base and the J gene end by 0 bases; junction bases not matched to a gene: 3. CDR3 length equals 15 residues. Germline loops: CDR1 SGHRS, CDR2 YFSETQ. The CDR3 sequence is CASSLSGGPSYEQYF. The CDR3 DNA reads as TGCGCCAGCAGCTTGTCAGGGGGCCCCTCCTACGAGCAGTACTTC.

This clonotype was counted ten times or more. This chain connects TRBV7-9 to TRBJ2-1; D remains unclear. Germline values: CDR1 SEHNR, CDR2 FQNEAQ (reference sequence). Between the trimmed V and J ends, which lost 6 bases and 8 bases, there was a span of 8 bases. The CDR3 runs 11 residues. The CDR3, as DNA: TGTGCCAGCAGTAGAGCTGATGAGCAGTTCTTC. Its protein product is CASSRADEQFF.

The chain joins TRBV28 to TRBJ1-5; D perhaps matches TRBD1 (6 bases). The V gene's germline CDR1 is MDHEN and CDR2 SYDVKM. This CDR3 comprises 14 residues. The V end lost 5 bases, the J end lost 9 bases, and 17 bases lay between the germline ends. The CDR3 DNA follows: TGTGCCAGCAGTCCCAAGACAGGTTTAGGGCCCCAGCATTTT. This encodes CASSPKTGLGPQHF.

The chain has TRBV20-1 and TRBJ1-5, with a possible D match to TRBD1 (5 bases). Germline loops: CDR1 DFQATT, CDR2 SNEGSKA (reference sequence). V gave up 7 bases and J gave up 0 bases, with 13 bases separating them. This CDR3 spans 14 amino acids. Here the CDR3 reads CSVPSGLSNQPQHF. The DNA of the CDR3 is TGCAGTGTACCCTCGGGGCTTAGCAATCAGCCCCAGCATTTT.

This clonotype was seen only a few times. The chain is built from TRBV5-1 and TRBJ2-5; TRBD1 matches 9 bases. CDR1 and CDR2 (germline): SGHRS, YFSETQ. The CDR3 extends over 16 amino acids. V lost 4 bases, J lost 0 bases, and 7 bases stayed unmatched. CDR3 amino acids: CASSGRQGVYQETQYF. CDR3 coding DNA: TGCGCCAGCAGCGGACGACAGGGGGTGTACCAAGAGACCCAGTACTTC.

Only a few counts were recorded for this clonotype. The chain is built from TRBV5-1 and TRBJ2-5; D call uncertain. Germline lookup yields CDR1 SGHRS and CDR2 YFSETQ. V was trimmed by 1 base and J by 4 bases, leaving 8 bases between them. The CDR3 has 13 amino acids. Written as DNA, the CDR3 is TGCGCCAGCAGCTTGACTGGTTCAGAGACCCAGTACTTC. It specifies CASSLTGSETQYF.

This clonotype was detected many times. V is TRBV20-1 and J is TRBJ1-1; D remains ambiguous. V was pared by 6 bases and J by 7 bases, with 9 bases between. The CDR3 sequence is 10 residues long. Germline V CDR1 and CDR2: DFQATT, SNEGSKA (reference sequence). The CDR3 DNA reads as TGCAGTGCGGAGATCGGTGAAGCTTTCTTT. It yields the protein CSAEIGEAFF.

This chain links TRBV5-1 with TRBJ2-3, with 11 bases fitting TRBD1. Trimming at V came to 3 bases and at J to 3 bases, leaving 6 bases not matched to a gene. The CDR3 length is 16 residues. The germline V gene has CDR1 SGHRS and CDR2 YFSETQ. CDR3 in DNA: TGCGCCAGCAGCTGGGACAGGGGGGTTCGTACAGATACGCAGTATTTT. Residues: CASSWDRGVRTDTQYF.

This clonotype was observed once. This may stem from a read error, because a much larger clone lies one nucleotide away. DNA of the CDR3: TGTGCCAGCAGCCTAGCGGTGGGGACGAATGAGCAGCTCTTC. Translation: CASSLAVGTNEQLF. V usage is TRBV3-1 and J usage is TRBJ2-1; a weak D match, TRBD2 (6 bases). CDR3 length equals 14 residues. Germline-derived CDR1 and CDR2 are LGHDT and YNNKEL (reference sequence).

This clonotype has a count of ten or more. This sequence joins TRBV20-1 and TRBJ2-5; TRBD2 agrees at 10 bases. Trimming took 5 bases from V and 5 from J; bases not matched to a gene: 11. The CDR3 loop spans 15 amino acids. Germline V gene sequence: CDR1 DFQATT, CDR2 SNEGSKA (reference sequence). The CDR3: CSASTERGGRETQYF. CDR3 DNA: TGCAGTGCTTCGACTGAGCGGGGGGGCCGGGAGACCCAGTACTTC.

This clonotype was detected only a few times. The chain joins TRBV7-9 to TRBJ2-1; D is uncertain. V dropped 5 bases and J dropped 4 bases, with 15 bases sitting between them. The CDR3 has 15 amino acids. Germline V lookup: CDR1 SEHNR, CDR2 FQNEAQ (reference sequence). The CDR3 DNA sequence: TGTGCCAGCAGCCGCCCTATCAATCTTTACAATGAGCAGTTCTTC. The encoded protein is CASSRPINLYNEQFF. The variable domain in full, completed from reference TRBV7-9 and TRBJ2-1, reads DTGVSQNPRHKITKRGQNVTFRCDPISEHNRLYWYRQTLGQGPEFLTYFQNEAQLEKSRLLSDRFSAERPKGSFSTLEIQRTEQGDSAMYLCASSRPINLYNEQFFGPGTRLTVL.